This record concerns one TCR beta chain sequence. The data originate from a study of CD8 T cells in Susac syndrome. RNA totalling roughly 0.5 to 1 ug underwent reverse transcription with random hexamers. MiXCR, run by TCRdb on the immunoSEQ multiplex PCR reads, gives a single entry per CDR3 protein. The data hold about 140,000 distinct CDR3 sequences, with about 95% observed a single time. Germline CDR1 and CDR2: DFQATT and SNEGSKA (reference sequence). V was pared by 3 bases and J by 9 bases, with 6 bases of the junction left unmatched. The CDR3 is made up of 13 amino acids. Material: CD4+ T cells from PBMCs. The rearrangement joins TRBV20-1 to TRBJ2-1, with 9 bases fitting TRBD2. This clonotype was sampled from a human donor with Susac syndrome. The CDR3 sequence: CSASLLAGIEQFF. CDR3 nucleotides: TGCAGTGCTAGTCTTCTAGCGGGAATTGAGCAGTTCTTC.